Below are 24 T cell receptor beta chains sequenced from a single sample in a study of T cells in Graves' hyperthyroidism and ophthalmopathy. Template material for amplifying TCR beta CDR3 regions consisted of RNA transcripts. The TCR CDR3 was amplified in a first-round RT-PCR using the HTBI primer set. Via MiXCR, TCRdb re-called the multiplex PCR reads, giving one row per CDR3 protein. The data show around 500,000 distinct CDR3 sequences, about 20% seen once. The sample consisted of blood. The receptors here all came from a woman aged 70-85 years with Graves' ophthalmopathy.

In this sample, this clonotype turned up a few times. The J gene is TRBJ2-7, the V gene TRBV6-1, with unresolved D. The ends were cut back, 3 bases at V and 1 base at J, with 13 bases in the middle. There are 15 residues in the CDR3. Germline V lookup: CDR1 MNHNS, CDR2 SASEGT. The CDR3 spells CASSETASVSYEQYF. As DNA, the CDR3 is TGTGCCAGCAGTGAGACTGCCAGCGTTTCCTACGAGCAGTACTTC.

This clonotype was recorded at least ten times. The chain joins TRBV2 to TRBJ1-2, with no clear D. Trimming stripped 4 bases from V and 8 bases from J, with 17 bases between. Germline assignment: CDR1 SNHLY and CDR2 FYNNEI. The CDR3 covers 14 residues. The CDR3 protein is CASSAGETLSGYTF. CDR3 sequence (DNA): TGTGCCAGCAGTGCGGGCGAGACCCTATCAGGCTACACCTTC.

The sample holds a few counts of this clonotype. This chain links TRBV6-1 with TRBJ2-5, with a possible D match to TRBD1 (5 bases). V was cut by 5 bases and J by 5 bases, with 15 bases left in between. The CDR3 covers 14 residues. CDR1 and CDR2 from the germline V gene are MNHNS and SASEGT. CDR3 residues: CASSQSSGWETQYF. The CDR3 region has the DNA TGTGCCAGCAGTCAAAGCTCAGGGTGGGAGACCCAGTACTTC.

The CDR3 sequence: CASALGIYQPQHF. CDR3 nucleotide sequence: TGTGCCAGTGCTTTAGGGATTTATCAGCCCCAGCATTTT. The rearrangement joins TRBV6-1 to TRBJ1-5; D gene uncertain. This CDR3 region has 13 residues. CDR1 and CDR2 (germline): MNHNS, SASEGT. V shed 9 bases and J shed 5 bases, with 14 bases lying between them.

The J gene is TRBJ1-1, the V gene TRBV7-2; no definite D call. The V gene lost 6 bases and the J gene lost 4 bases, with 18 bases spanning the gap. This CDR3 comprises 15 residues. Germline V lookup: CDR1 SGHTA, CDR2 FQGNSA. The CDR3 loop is CASRRSWVSSTEAFF. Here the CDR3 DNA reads TGTGCCAGCAGACGAAGTTGGGTATCGAGCACTGAAGCTTTCTTT.

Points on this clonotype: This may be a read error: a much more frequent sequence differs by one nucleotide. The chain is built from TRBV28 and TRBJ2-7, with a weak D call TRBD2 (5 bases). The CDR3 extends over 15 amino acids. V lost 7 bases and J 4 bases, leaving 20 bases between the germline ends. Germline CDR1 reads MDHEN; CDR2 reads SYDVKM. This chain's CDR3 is CASISPSVGGYEQYF. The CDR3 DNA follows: TGTGCCAGCATCAGCCCTTCGGTGGGCGGGTACGAGCAGTACTTC.

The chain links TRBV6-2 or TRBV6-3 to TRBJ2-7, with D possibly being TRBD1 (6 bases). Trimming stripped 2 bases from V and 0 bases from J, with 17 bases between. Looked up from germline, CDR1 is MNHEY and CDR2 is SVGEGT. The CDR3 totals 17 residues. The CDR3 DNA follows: TGTGCCAGCAGTTACGCCTTCCAGGGGCACCTCTCCTACGAGCAGTACTTC. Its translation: CASSYAFQGHLSYEQYF.

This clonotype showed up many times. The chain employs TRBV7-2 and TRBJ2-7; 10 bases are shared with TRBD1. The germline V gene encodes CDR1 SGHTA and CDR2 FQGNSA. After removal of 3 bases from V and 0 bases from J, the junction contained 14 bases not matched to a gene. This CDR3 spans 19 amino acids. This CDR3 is CASSFPSRQGAQLSYEQYF. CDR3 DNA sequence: TGTGCCAGCAGCTTTCCTTCTCGACAGGGGGCTCAACTCTCCTACGAGCAGTACTTC. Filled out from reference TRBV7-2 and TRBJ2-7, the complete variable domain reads GAGVSQSPSNKVTEKGKDVELRCDPISGHTALYWYRQSLGQGLEFLIYFQGNSAPDKSGLPSDRFSAERTGGSVSTLTIQRTQQEDSAVYLCASSFPSRQGAQLSYEQYFGPGTRLTVT.

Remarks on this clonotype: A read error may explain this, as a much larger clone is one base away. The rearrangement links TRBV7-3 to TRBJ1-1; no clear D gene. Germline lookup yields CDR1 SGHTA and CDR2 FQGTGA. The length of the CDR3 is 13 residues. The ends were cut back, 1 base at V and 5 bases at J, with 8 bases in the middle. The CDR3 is CASSLNLGTEAFF. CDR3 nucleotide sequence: TGTGCCAGCAGCTTAAACCTGGGTACTGAAGCTTTCTTT.

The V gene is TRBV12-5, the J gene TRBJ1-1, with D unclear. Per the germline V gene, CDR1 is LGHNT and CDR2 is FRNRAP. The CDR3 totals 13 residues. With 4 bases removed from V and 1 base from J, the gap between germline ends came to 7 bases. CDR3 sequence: CASGSAPNTEAFF. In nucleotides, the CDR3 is TGTGCTAGTGGTTCCGCCCCGAACACTGAAGCTTTCTTT. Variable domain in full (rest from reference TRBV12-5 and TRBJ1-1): DARVTQTPRHKVTEMGQEVTMRCQPILGHNTVFWYRQTMMQGLELLAYFRNRAPLDDSGMPKDRFSAEMPDATLATLKIQPSEPRDSAVYFCASGSAPNTEAFFGQGTRLTVV.

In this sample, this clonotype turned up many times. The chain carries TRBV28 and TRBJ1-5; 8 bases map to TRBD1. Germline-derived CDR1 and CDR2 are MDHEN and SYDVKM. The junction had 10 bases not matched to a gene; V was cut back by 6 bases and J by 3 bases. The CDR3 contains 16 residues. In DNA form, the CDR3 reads TGTGCCAGCAGCACCCTGACAGGGGACCTCAATCAGCCCCAGCATTTT. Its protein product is CASSTLTGDLNQPQHF.

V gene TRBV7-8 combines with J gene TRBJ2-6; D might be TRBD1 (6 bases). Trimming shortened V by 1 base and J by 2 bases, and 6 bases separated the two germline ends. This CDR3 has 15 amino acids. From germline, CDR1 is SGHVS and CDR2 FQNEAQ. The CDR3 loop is CASSLGQAGANVLTF. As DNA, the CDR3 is TGTGCCAGCAGCTTAGGACAGGCTGGGGCCAACGTCCTGACTTTC.

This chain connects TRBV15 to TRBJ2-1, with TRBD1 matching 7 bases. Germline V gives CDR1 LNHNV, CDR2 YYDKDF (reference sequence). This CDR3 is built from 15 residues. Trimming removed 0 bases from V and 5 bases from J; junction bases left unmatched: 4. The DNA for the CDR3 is TGTGCCACCAGCAGAGATCGGACAGGTAACAATGAGCAGTTCTTC. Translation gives CATSRDRTGNNEQFF.

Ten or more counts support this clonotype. The CDR3 nucleotides are TGTGCCAGCAGAACCGTAGTCTATGAGCAGTTCTTC. Protein: CASRTVVYEQFF. This chain uses TRBV6-2 or TRBV6-3 with TRBJ2-1, with D uncertain. Germline V CDR1 and CDR2: MNHEY, SVGEGT. This CDR3 has 12 amino acids. Trimming shortened V by 6 bases and J by 8 bases, and 11 bases separated the two germline ends.

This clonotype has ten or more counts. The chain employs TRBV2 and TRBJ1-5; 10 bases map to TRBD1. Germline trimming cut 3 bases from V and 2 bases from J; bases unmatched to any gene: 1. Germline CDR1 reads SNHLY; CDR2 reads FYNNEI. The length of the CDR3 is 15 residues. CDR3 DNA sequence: TGTGCCAGCAGTGACGGGACAGGGGGCAATCAGCCCCAGCATTTT. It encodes CASSDGTGGNQPQHF.

The CDR3 spells CASSHRTDTQYF. Here the CDR3 DNA reads TGTGCCAGCAGCCACCGCACAGATACGCAGTATTTT. The genes are TRBV7-8 and TRBJ2-3; D is unresolved. The CDR3 consists of 12 residues. CDR1 and CDR2 from the germline V gene are SGHVS and FQNEAQ. V was pared by 5 bases and J by 1 base, with 4 bases between.

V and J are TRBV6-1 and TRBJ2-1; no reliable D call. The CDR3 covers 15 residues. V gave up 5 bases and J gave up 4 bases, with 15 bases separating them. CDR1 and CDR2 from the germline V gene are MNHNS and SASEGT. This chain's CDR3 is CASSPPWALYNEQFF. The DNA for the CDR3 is TGTGCCAGCAGTCCTCCCTGGGCCCTATACAATGAGCAGTTCTTC.

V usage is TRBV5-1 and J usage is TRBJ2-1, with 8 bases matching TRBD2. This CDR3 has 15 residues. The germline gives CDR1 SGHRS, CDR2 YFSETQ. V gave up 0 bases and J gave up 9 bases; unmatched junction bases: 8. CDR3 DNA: TGCGCCAGCAGCTTGGCAGCGGGAGTAAGCAGTGAGCAGTTCTTC. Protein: CASSLAAGVSSEQFF.

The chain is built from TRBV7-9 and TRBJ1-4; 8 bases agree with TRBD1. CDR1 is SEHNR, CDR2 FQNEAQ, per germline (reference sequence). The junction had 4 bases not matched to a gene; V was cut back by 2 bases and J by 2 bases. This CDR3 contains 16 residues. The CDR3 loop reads CASSLFWTGTNEKLFF. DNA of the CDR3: TGTGCCAGCAGCTTATTCTGGACAGGGACTAATGAAAAACTGTTTTTT.

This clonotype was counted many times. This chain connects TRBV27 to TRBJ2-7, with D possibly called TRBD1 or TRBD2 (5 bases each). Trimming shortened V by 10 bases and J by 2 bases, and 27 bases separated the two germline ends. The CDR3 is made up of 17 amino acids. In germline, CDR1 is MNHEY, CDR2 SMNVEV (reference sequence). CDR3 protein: CANHKPRGPRGTYEQYF. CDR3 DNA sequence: TGTGCCAACCATAAACCCCGCGGCCCTCGGGGCACCTACGAGCAGTACTTC.

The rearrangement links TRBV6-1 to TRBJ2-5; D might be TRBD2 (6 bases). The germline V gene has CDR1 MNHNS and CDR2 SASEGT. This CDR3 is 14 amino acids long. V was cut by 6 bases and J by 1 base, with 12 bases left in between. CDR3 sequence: CASSRRGRQETQYF. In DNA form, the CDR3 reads TGTGCCAGCAGCCGGCGGGGTCGCCAAGAGACCCAGTACTTC.

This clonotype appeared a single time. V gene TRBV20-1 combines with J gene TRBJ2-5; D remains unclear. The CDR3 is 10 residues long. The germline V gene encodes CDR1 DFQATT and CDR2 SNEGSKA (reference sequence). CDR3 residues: CRDSKETQYF. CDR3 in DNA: TGCAGAGATAGCAAGGAGACCCAGTACTTC.

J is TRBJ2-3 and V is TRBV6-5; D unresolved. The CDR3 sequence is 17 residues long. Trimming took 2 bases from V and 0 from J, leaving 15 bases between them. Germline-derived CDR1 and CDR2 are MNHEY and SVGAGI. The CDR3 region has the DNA TGTGCCAGCAGTTACCGCCCGCGGCAAACTAGCACAGATACGCAGTATTTT. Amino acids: CASSYRPRQTSTDTQYF.

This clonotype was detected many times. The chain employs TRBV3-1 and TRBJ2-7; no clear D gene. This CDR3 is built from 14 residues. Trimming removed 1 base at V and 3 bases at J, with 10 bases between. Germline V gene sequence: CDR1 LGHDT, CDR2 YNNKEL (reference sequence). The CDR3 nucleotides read TGTGCCAGCAGCCAAGGTCCGGACGGCTACGAGCAGTACTTC. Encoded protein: CASSQGPDGYEQYF.